This TCR beta chain is drawn from a study of cytomegalovirus exposure and HLA in healthy donors. Turning to this clone: What it binds is not known.

Study-wide points: Per published reports, the classifier diagnosed cytomegalovirus status with high specificity and sensitivity.

Measured with immunoSEQ multiplex PCR; TCRdb has only the in-frame clones, and not every one. Of 120,000 or so clones listed, about 89% are singletons. The specimen was PBMCs. The receptor was isolated from a young woman in good health and CMV-seronegative.

CDR3 sequence reads: CASSLFDRQTYEQYF. CDR3 bases: TGTGCCAGCAGTTTATTCGACAGGCAAACCTACGAGCAGTACTTC. The genes are TRBV28 and TRBJ2-7, with D maybe TRBD1 (6 bases). V shed 1 base and J shed 2 bases, with 12 bases lying between them. Germline values: CDR1 MDHEN, CDR2 SYDVKM. The CDR3 is made up of 15 amino acids.